This entry lists 25 T cell receptor beta chains sequenced from one sample in a study of metastatic and nonmetastatic thyroid tumors. None of the patients had undergone any treatment ahead of thyroid surgery. TCRdb reanalyzed the PCR reads with MiXCR. The sample gives some 16,000 clones, roughly 13% of which show up once; about 28% is in the top ten. Sequenced input: blood. The receptors originated from a female donor with papillary thyroid cancer or a benign thyroid nodule (not recorded which). Some clones in this sample may be carry-over from other donors' samples.

By proportion, this clone is medium-sized. The V and J genes are TRBV6-2 or TRBV6-3 and TRBJ2-7; the match to TRBD1 covers 9 bases. Germline lookup yields CDR1 MNHEY and CDR2 SVGEGT. Losses at the gene ends were 8 bases for V and 5 bases for J; bases not matched to a gene: 10. CDR3 length equals 14 residues. CDR3 sequence reads: CASRWDRESNEQYF. The CDR3 bases are TGTGCCAGCCGCTGGGACAGGGAGTCAAACGAGCAGTACTTC.

This clone was seen repeatedly, ten times or more. The rearrangement joins TRBV11-2 to TRBJ1-2; D call uncertain. Between the trimmed V and J ends, which lost 1 base and 0 bases, there was a span of 6 bases. CDR3 length equals 14 residues. CDR1 SGHAT and CDR2 FQNNGV come from the germline V gene. DNA for the CDR3: TGTGCCAGCAGCTTAGGGCACCCTAACTATGGCTACACCTTC. Amino acid sequence: CASSLGHPNYGYTF. Supplemented by reference TRBV11-2 and TRBJ1-2, the full variable domain reads EAGVAQSPRYKIIEKRQSVAFWCNPISGHATLYWYQQILGQGPKLLIQFQNNGVVDDSQLPKDRFSAERLKGVDSTLKIQPAKLEDSAVYLCASSLGHPNYGYTFGSGTRLTVV.

This clone came up many times. The CDR3 carries no conserved terminal phenylalanine or tryptophan, so it likely arises from a read error. It is unclear where the CDR3 begins or ends on the DNA, so no DNA is shown, and the CDR3 is as TCRdb lists it. The chain links TRBV7-3 to TRBJ2-2; the D call of TRBD1 is as the table states it, not checked on the DNA. Germline CDR1 reads SGHTA; CDR2 reads FQGTGA. From its first to its last residue, the CDR3 has 10 amino acids. CDR3 loop: CASSPGGGRA.

In this sample, this clone turned up many times. J is TRBJ2-7 and V is TRBV5-1; possibly TRBD1 for D (6 bases). CDR3 size: 16 residues. Germline V gives CDR1 SGHRS, CDR2 YFSETQ. The V end was cut by 3 bases, the J end by 4 bases, with 20 bases between. The CDR3 region is CASSSRLQGYPYEQYF. The CDR3, as DNA: TGCGCCAGCAGCTCTAGATTACAGGGATACCCTTACGAGCAGTACTTC.

This clone was seen ten or more times. The chain uses TRBV5-1 and TRBJ2-2; no clear D. With 1 base removed from V and 6 bases from J, the gap between germline ends came to 4 bases. The CDR3 is 12 residues long. Per the germline V gene, CDR1 is SGHRS and CDR2 is YFSETQ. The CDR3 bases are TGCGCCAGCAGCTTGTGGGCCGGGGAGCTGTTTTTT. Translated, it gives CASSLWAGELFF.

This clone was observed at least ten times. Other DNA sequences in this specimen translate into the identical CDR3. The chain has TRBV28 and TRBJ2-4, with 8 bases that match TRBD1. There are 16 residues in the CDR3. From germline, CDR1 is MDHEN and CDR2 SYDVKM. The trim removed 2 bases at V and 4 bases at J, leaving 7 bases unmatched. As DNA, the CDR3 is TGTGCCAGCAGTTTAGACAGGGGATATGGGAAAAACATTCAGTACTTC. Its protein product is CASSLDRGYGKNIQYF. Combining the CDR3 with reference TRBV28 and TRBJ2-4 gives the whole variable domain DVKVTQSSRYLVKRTGEKVFLECVQDMDHENMFWYRQDPGLGLRLIYFSYDVKMKEKGDIPEGYSVSREKKERFSLILESASTNQTSMYLCASSLDRGYGKNIQYFGAGTRLSVL.

The table lists this clone with a few counts. This chain uses TRBV6-1 with TRBJ2-3; 10 bases are shared with TRBD1. The CDR3 is made up of 15 amino acids. Germline V gene data show CDR1 as MNHNS and CDR2 as SASEGT. V shed 6 bases, J shed 3 bases, and the junction held 6 bases outside the gene matches. CDR3 amino acids: CASRTGGQRTDTQYF. The CDR3 DNA is TGTGCCAGCAGGACAGGGGGCCAACGAACAGATACGCAGTATTTT.

The chain combines TRBV6-1 with TRBJ2-2; D remains ambiguous. Trimming took off 4 bases at V and 2 bases at J, with 5 bases between the two ends. CDR1 MNHNS and CDR2 SASEGT come from the germline V gene. The CDR3 is made up of 13 amino acids. The CDR3 protein is CASSAGNTGELFF. The CDR3 DNA follows: TGTGCCAGCAGTGCGGGTAACACCGGGGAGCTGTTTTTT.

This clone showed up many times. The chain links TRBV12-3 or TRBV12-4 to TRBJ1-4; possibly TRBD1 for D (5 bases). This CDR3 comprises 14 residues. The V end lost 2 bases, the J end lost 7 bases, and 11 bases lay between the germline ends. CDR3: CASSLFGGSEKLFF. CDR3 bases: TGTGCCAGCAGTTTATTTGGGGGGAGTGAAAAACTGTTTTTT.

This clone qualifies as medium-sized (0.01 to 0.1%). CDR3 region: CASSYSSDTQYF. The DNA for the CDR3 is TGTGCCAGCAGTTACTCTTCAGATACGCAGTATTTT. The chain carries TRBV6-6 and TRBJ2-3; no reliable D call. Germline lookup yields CDR1 MNHNY and CDR2 SVGAGI (reference sequence). Trimming removed 0 bases at V and 4 bases at J, with 2 bases between. This CDR3 is built from 12 residues.

This clone was seen repeatedly, ten times or more. The chain employs TRBV5-4 and TRBJ1-5; 7 bases fit TRBD1. The CDR3 totals 13 residues. V shed 5 bases, J shed 5 bases, and the junction held 4 bases outside the gene matches. CDR1 is SGHNT and CDR2 is YYREEE in the germline V gene (reference sequence). CDR3 amino acids: CASSSGGDQPQHF. The CDR3 DNA follows: TGTGCCAGCAGTTCAGGGGGGGATCAGCCCCAGCATTTT.

This clone was recorded many times. The V call is TRBV19, the J call TRBJ1-4; the D gene is possibly TRBD1 (5 bases). Germline CDR1 reads LNHDA; CDR2 reads SQIVND (reference sequence). This CDR3 has 13 residues. V lost 10 bases and J 2 bases, leaving 11 bases between the germline ends. This chain's CDR3 is CATSGHTNEKLFF. The DNA of the CDR3 is TGTGCCACATCGGGGCATACTAATGAAAAACTGTTTTTT.

This clone was observed many times. The chain couples TRBV2 to TRBJ2-3; D not certain. The germline V and J ends were trimmed by 4 bases and 0 bases, with 14 bases remaining between them. Looked up from germline, CDR1 is SNHLY and CDR2 is FYNNEI. This CDR3 contains 16 residues. The CDR3, as DNA: TGTGCCAGCAGTGTCTTAAGAAGAACTAGCACAGATACGCAGTATTTT. It yields the protein CASSVLRRTSTDTQYF.

This clone was found many times. The V gene is TRBV29-1, the J gene TRBJ1-2; tentative D call: TRBD1 (5 bases). Germline CDR1 and CDR2: SQVTM and ANQGSEA. Trimming stripped 6 bases from V and 0 bases from J, with 11 bases between. The CDR3 spans 13 residues. CDR3 in DNA: TGCAGCGTGGACGACAGTGCTAACTATGGCTACACCTTC. Protein product: CSVDDSANYGYTF.

This clone was detected ten times or more. The V call is TRBV5-1, the J call TRBJ2-3, with TRBD1 as a possible D gene (6 bases). CDR1 SGHRS and CDR2 YFSETQ come from the germline V gene. There are 13 residues in the CDR3. Trimming shortened V by 4 bases and J by 4 bases, and 10 bases separated the two germline ends. The CDR3 loop is CASSTQGSDTQYF. In DNA, the CDR3 is TGCGCCAGCAGCACACAGGGCTCAGATACGCAGTATTTT.

The sample holds many counts of this clone. The V gene is TRBV27, the J gene TRBJ1-4, with 9 bases fitting TRBD1. Germline V gene lookup returns CDR1 MNHEY and CDR2 SMNVEV (reference sequence). This CDR3 comprises 17 residues. The ends lost 0 bases at V and 5 bases at J; junction bases unmatched: 7. The CDR3 protein is CASSLSPPTGGNEKLFF. In nucleotides, the CDR3 is TGTGCCAGCAGTTTATCTCCCCCGACAGGGGGAAATGAAAAACTGTTTTTT.

The gene calls are TRBV20-1 and TRBJ2-3, with 8 bases fitting TRBD2. The V gene end was trimmed by 4 bases and the J gene end by 4 bases; junction bases not matched to a gene: 7. Germline V gives CDR1 DFQATT, CDR2 SNEGSKA (reference sequence). The CDR3 sequence is 14 residues long. This CDR3 is CSAISGRAADTQYF. CDR3 coding DNA: TGCAGTGCTATCTCCGGGAGGGCCGCAGATACGCAGTATTTT.

This clone has a handful of counts. The chain couples TRBV19 to TRBJ1-2; 9 nucleotides line up with TRBD1. The CDR3 loop spans 14 amino acids. Germline V gene sequence: CDR1 LNHDA, CDR2 SQIVND (reference sequence). V lost 4 bases and J lost 8; bases outside the gene matches: 8. Here the CDR3 DNA reads TGTGCCAGTAGTAATACAGGGGGCTCTCGAGGCTACACCTTC. Translation: CASSNTGGSRGYTF.

This clone came up a few times. V usage is TRBV6-2 or TRBV6-3 and J usage is TRBJ1-1; a weak D match, TRBD1 (5 bases). The V gene lost 7 bases and the J gene lost 5 bases, with 17 bases spanning the gap. From germline, CDR1 is MNHEY and CDR2 SVGEGT. The CDR3 consists of 14 residues. The CDR3, as DNA: TGTGCCAGCAAACTTTTGCCGGGGGGAACTGAAGCTTTCTTT. Residues: CASKLLPGGTEAFF.

The sample holds many counts of this clone. Possible read error: a much larger clone is one base away. The V gene is TRBV7-2, the J gene TRBJ1-6, with 7 bases aligning to TRBD1. Germline V gene lookup returns CDR1 SGHTA and CDR2 FQGNSA. The CDR3 length is 14 residues. CDR3: CASSTTGYNSLLHF. The CDR3 DNA reads TGTGCCAGCAGCACGACAGGGTATAATTCACTCCTCCACTTT.

This clone is classed as medium-sized. The genes are TRBV6-1 and TRBJ2-1, with D possibly matching TRBD1 (5 bases). Trimming shortened V by 6 bases and J by 1 base, and 10 bases separated the two germline ends. The CDR3 consists of 14 residues. Germline V gene data show CDR1 as MNHNS and CDR2 as SASEGT. CDR3 residues: CASSRTISYNEQFF. The CDR3 DNA reads TGTGCCAGCAGCCGGACAATTTCCTACAATGAGCAGTTCTTC.

A word on this clone: One end of the junction does not line up with germline, which may come from a read error. The chain is built from TRBV5-1 and TRBJ1-1; D perhaps matches TRBD1 (5 bases). CDR3 length: 14 amino acids. Per the germline V gene, CDR1 is SGHRS and CDR2 is YFSETQ. This CDR3 reads CASGFQGEGTEAFF. Here the CDR3 DNA reads TGCGCCAGCGGCTTCCAGGGCGAGGGCACTGAAGCTTTCTTT.

This clone is labeled medium-sized. V gene TRBV6-1 combines with J gene TRBJ2-1; unclear D gene. Germline V lookup: CDR1 MNHNS, CDR2 SASEGT. The CDR3 spans 14 residues. Trimming cost V 5 bases and J 7 bases, with 15 bases left between them. Written as DNA, the CDR3 is TGTGCCAGCAGTTTCACCGAAAGCGTGAATGAGCAGTTCTTC. Protein sequence: CASSFTESVNEQFF.

By sample share, this clone is medium-sized. The chain combines TRBV27 with TRBJ1-2, with D possibly being TRBD1 (6 bases). This CDR3 has 13 residues. The germline gives CDR1 MNHEY, CDR2 SMNVEV (reference sequence). Trimming took off 2 bases at V and 8 bases at J, with 12 bases between the two ends. The CDR3, as DNA: TGTGCCAGCAGTTTAGACCGGGGGGCCGGCTACACCTTC. It specifies CASSLDRGAGYTF.

This clone is medium-sized by share. The rearrangement links TRBV28 to TRBJ1-6; the D is unclear. The germline V gene encodes CDR1 MDHEN and CDR2 SYDVKM. The CDR3 has 13 residues. V was shortened by 7 bases and J by 6 bases, with 10 bases between the two germline ends. The CDR3 nucleotides read TGTGCCAGCAACCGCAGATTTAATTCACCCCTCCACTTT. Amino acids: CASNRRFNSPLHF.